This T cell receptor beta chain was identified in a study of beta chain features in type 1 diabetes. The study's findings and limits: Within patients, naive, central memory and Treg TCRB repertoires seemed more similar than within healthy donors. All four CD4+ subsets from Type 1 diabetes patients carried moderately but significantly shorter TCRB CDR3s.

CDR3 length: 13 residues. Per germline, CDR1 SGHRS and CDR2 YFSETQ. The V end lost 2 bases, the J end lost 3 bases, and 8 bases lay between the germline ends. Reverse transcribing all isolated RNA meant expressed TCRB transcripts were sequenced. TCRdb keeps only in-frame clones here, not all; method: immunoSEQ multiplex PCR. The sample contains about 240,000 clones, about 14% of which appear only once. Regarding this clone: Its antigen is undetermined.

Blood was collected once per donor into heparin, averaging about 116 mL. A sort by CD45RO/CCR7/CD25/CD127/CD95/CD27 yielded CD4+ naive, central memory, regulatory and stem cell-like memory cells. The TCR originated in a young man with type 1 diabetes. The sequencing input was naive CD4+ T cells from blood. The chain combines TRBV5-1 with TRBJ2-5, with D possibly being TRBD1 (6 bases). CDR3 sequence (DNA): TGCGCCAGCAGCTTATCAGGGGAAGAGACCCAGTACTTC. It yields the protein CASSLSGEETQYF. The full variable domain, its missing parts supplied by reference TRBV5-1 and TRBJ2-5, is KAGVTQTPRYLIKTRGQQVTLSCSPISGHRSVSWYQQTPGQGLQFLFEYFSETQRNKGNFPGRFSGRQFSNSRSEMNVSTLELGDSALYLCASSLSGEETQYFGPGTRLLVL.